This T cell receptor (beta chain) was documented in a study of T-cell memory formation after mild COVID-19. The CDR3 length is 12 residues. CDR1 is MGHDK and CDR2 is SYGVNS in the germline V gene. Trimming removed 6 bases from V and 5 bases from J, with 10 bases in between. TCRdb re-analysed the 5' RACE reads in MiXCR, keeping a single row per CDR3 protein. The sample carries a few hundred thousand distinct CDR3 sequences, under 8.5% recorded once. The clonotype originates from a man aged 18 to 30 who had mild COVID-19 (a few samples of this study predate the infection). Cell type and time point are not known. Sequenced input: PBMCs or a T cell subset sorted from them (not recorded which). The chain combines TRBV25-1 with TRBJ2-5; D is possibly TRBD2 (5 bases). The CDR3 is CASRLGSETQYF. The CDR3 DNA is TGTGCCAGCAGGCTAGGGAGCGAGACCCAGTACTTC.